The clone carrying this T cell receptor beta chain was seen a handful of times. Germline CDR1 LGHNA, CDR2 YNFKEQ. The CDR3 runs to 16 residues. V gave up 0 bases and J gave up 0 bases, with 10 bases separating them. This sample stems from a study of blood T cells in healthy people across ages. Next came a second PCR, run for 7 to 11 cycles, which used a sample-barcoded 5' primer along with a J-beta primer mix. TCRdb independently ran MiXCR on the 5' RACE reads; one entry per CDR3 protein. The sample includes more than 900,000 distinct CDR3 sequences, around 25% of them seen just once. These data were also reused for a study on T cells of mothers and their children.

Sequencing input: blood. The clonotype comes from a girl aged 2 to 9 in good health. This chain uses TRBV4-2 with TRBJ2-3; D is ambiguous. The CDR3 spells CASSQDAATSTDTQYF. Written as DNA, the CDR3 is TGTGCCAGCAGCCAAGATGCGGCTACCAGCACAGATACGCAGTATTTT.